These T cell receptor beta chains were read from a single sample in a study of blood T cells in healthy people across ages. TCRdb called the 5' RACE reads again in MiXCR, with one record for every CDR3 protein. Among about 640,000 distinct CDR3 sequences listed, 58% were seen once. Sequencing was carried out using blood. These receptors were taken from a man in his 60s in good health. Both conserved end residues are part of each CDR3. The order of the fields is J gene, D gene, V gene, CDR3 protein. D genes are given only for firm matches.

>TRBJ1-1|-|TRBV4-2
CASSQEVQVNTEAFF
>TRBJ2-2|-|TRBV7-9
CASSFPTGSNTGELFF
>TRBJ2-1|TRBD1|TRBV6-1
CASSDGQGSYNEQFF
>TRBJ2-1|-|TRBV24-1
CATSDLTRGRSEQFF
>TRBJ2-5|-|TRBV20-1
CSALWAQGLETQYF
>-|-|TRBV28
CASSPNGAGNIQYF
>TRBJ1-4|TRBD1|TRBV29-1
CSGRQGGSEKLFF
>TRBJ2-5|-|TRBV7-2
CASSPPFGQQETQYF
>TRBJ1-2|-|TRBV4-1
CASSQGGGGYTF
>TRBJ2-3|-|TRBV4-1
CASSQEQARADTQYF
>TRBJ2-7|TRBD2|TRBV7-2
CASSPDGGGRSYEQYF
>TRBJ2-1|-|TRBV28
CASSPTTGANYNEQFF
>TRBJ2-5|-|TRBV7-9
CASSWSQETQYF
>TRBJ2-6|TRBD1|TRBV28
CASTGGADGANVLTF
>TRBJ2-1|-|TRBV5-1
CASSKLGLDYNEQFF
>TRBJ2-6|-|TRBV7-2
CASSLHRAGANVLTF
>TRBJ1-2|-|TRBV10-3
CAISLGGGRGGYGYTF
>TRBJ2-5|-|TRBV12-3/TRBV12-4
CASSEEGLAAPQETQYF
>TRBJ1-1|-|TRBV29-1
CSVEEGGEGAFF
>-|-|TRBV7-2
CASSLGIYNEQYF
>TRBJ2-5|TRBD1|TRBV29-1
CSVARDRGIETQYF
>TRBJ2-7|TRBD1|TRBV5-1
CASTGTGPYEQYF
>TRBJ2-3|-|TRBV12-3/TRBV12-4
CASSLNPSAQYF
>TRBJ2-7|TRBD1|TRBV20-1
CSATGGSYEQYF
>TRBJ2-7|-|TRBV9
CASSSNGQPGEQYF
>TRBJ1-1|-|TRBV29-1
CSVEEVRGAFF
>TRBJ2-3|TRBD1|TRBV29-1
CSVEGGTGNPDTQYF
>TRBJ2-2|TRBD1|TRBV7-2
CASSLGRGRLDTGELFF
>TRBJ2-3|-|TRBV27
CASSLISIAGTQYF
>TRBJ1-2|TRBD1|TRBV5-1
CASSRGTDDGYTF
>TRBJ2-7|-|TRBV15
CATSRDYGTPYEQYF
>TRBJ2-7|-|TRBV4-1
CASSQEQGGETRYF
>TRBJ2-1|TRBD2|TRBV10-3
CAISDPPGSGVEQFF
>TRBJ2-4|TRBD1|TRBV7-2
CASRKQGDIKNIQYF
>TRBJ2-1|-|TRBV20-1
CSARAPTGFYNEQFF
>TRBJ2-7|-|TRBV7-9
CASSPPGGFAYEQYF
>TRBJ2-1|TRBD1|TRBV4-2
CASSQTGGWDNEQFF
>TRBJ2-5|TRBD2|TRBV20-1
CSASLPGLAGAETQYF
>TRBJ2-4|TRBD2|TRBV7-2
CASSSLAGGRAKNIQYF
>TRBJ1-6|-|TRBV10-3
CAISEGLDRWTPLHF
>-|TRBD2|TRBV7-9
CASSLDGPSGSYEQYF
>TRBJ2-2|TRBD2|TRBV6-1
CASSDRLAGAITGELFF
>TRBJ2-6|-|TRBV7-9
CASSAPLLSGANVLTF
>-|-|TRBV7-9
CASSSEYEQYF
>TRBJ1-1|-|TRBV6-6
CASQVLTGTEAFF
>TRBJ2-7|TRBD2|TRBV18
CASSPGLLGQYF
>TRBJ1-6|-|TRBV28
CASTTGTPGVNSPLHF
>TRBJ2-3|-|TRBV4-2
CASSQGEDTQYF
>TRBJ2-6|-|TRBV7-2
CASSPGTEGANVLTF
>TRBJ2-5|-|TRBV20-1
CSARDNQGGTQYF
>TRBJ2-1|-|TRBV28
CASTREGITYNEQFF
>TRBJ2-5|-|TRBV5-1
CASSTSARVGETQYF
>TRBJ2-5|-|TRBV20-1
CSARWTDQETQYF
>TRBJ2-7|-|TRBV20-1
CRGTGTQVDYEQYF
>TRBJ2-3|-|TRBV21-1
CASSTNTITDTQYF
>TRBJ2-6|TRBD1|TRBV29-1
CSVEGQGGAGANVLTF
>TRBJ2-5|-|TRBV29-1
CSVARVEKETQYF
>TRBJ2-3|TRBD2|TRBV7-2
CASSAAGSGGVDTQYF
>TRBJ2-3|-|TRBV20-1
CSAPGPGTDTQYF
>TRBJ1-2|TRBD1|TRBV20-1
CSARDKLDRAYGYTF